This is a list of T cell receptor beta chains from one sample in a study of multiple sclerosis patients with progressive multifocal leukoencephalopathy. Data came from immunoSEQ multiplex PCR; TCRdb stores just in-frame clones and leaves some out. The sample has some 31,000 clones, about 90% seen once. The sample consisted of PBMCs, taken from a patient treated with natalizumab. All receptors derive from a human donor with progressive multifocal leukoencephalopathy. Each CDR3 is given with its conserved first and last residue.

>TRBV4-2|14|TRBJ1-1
CASSQNTGGTEAFF
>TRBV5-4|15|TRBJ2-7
CASSQGAGDPYEQYF
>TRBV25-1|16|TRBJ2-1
CASSVASGTPDNEQFF
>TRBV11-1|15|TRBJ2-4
CASSGRDRGVSIQYF
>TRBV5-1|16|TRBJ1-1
CASSLGQGAMNTEAFF
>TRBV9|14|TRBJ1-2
CASSAQGRFLGYTF
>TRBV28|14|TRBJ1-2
CASSSSGQGPGYTF
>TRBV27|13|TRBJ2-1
CASSFVGYNEQFF
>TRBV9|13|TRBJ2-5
CASSRQGSETQYF
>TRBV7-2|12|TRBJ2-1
CASGRAGGEQFF
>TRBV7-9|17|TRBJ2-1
CASSLGIPGLAGNEQFF
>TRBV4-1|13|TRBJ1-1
CASSQVGPGEAFF
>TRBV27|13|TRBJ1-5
CASSLWGDQPQHF
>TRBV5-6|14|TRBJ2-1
CASSPPGAAGEQFF
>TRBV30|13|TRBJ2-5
CAWTGSVGETQYF
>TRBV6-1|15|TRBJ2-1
CASRNSEDPFHEQFF
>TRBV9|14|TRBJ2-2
CASSVVRGRGELFF
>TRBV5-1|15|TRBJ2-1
CASSLGSGIYNEQFF
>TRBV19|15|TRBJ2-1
CASSPRTGKGNEQFF
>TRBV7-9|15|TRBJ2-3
CASSPRAGLTDTQYF
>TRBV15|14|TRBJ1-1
CATSRDPENTEAFF
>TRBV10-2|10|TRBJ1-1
CATQETSAFF
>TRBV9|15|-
CASSLTGGQVNEQYF
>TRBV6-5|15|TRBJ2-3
CASSTQGFHTDTQYF
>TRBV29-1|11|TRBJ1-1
CSVQQNTEAFF
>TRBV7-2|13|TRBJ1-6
CASSSRQNSPLHF
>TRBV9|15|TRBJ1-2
CASSVEGRGDYGYTF
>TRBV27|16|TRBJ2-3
CASSPRVAGGTDTQYF
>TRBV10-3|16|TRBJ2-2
CAISTGPSAKTGELFF
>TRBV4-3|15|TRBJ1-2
CASSQDFAGNYGYTF
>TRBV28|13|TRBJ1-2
CASSLGQVYGYTF
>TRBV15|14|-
CATSGGTGGNEQYF
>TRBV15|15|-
CATSRERDRNYEQYF
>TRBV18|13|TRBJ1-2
CASSAGQGLSYTF
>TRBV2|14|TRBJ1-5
CASRGTSGNQPQHF
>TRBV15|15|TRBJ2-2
CATSRDLGDTGELFF
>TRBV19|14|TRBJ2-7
CASSSQGALREQYF
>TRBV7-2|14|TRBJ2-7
CASSPQIADYEQYF
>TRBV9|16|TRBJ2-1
CASSGGSREHYNEQFF
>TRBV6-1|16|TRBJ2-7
CASSDRSGLATYEQYF
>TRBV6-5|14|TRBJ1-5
CASSPGQSNQPQHF
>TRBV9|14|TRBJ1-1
CASSPRVRATEAFF
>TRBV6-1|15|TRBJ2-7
CASRADRGPSSEQYF
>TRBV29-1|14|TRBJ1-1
CSALSMVGVAEAFF
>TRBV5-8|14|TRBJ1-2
CASSLRGESYGYTF
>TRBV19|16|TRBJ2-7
CASSTGQGARFREQYF
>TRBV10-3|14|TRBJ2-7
CAISLGGATYEQYF
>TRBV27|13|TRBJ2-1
CASSFTSAGEQFF
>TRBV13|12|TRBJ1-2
CASSPRGTRYTF
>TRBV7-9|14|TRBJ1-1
CASSLAHTPTEAFF
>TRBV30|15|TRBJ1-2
CAWSVGGQGRDGYTF
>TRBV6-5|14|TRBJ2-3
CASREREVGDTQYF
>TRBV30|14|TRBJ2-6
CAWGWVSGANVLTF
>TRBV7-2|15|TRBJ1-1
CASSLAGDWNTEAFF
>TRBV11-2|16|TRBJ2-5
CASSFPRLTGKETQYF
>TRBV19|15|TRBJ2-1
CASSMRRTRHNEQFF